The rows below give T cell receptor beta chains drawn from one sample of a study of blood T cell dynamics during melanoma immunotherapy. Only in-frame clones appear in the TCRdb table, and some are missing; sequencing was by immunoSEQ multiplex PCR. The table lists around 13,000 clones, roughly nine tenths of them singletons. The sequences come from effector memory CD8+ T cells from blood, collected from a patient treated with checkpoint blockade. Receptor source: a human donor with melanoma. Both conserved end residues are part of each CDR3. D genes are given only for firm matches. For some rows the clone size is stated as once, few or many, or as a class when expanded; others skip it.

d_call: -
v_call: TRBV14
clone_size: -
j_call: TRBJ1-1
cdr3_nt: TGTGCCAGCAGCCAGGCGGGACCTATGAACACTGAAGCTTTCTTT
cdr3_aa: CASSQAGPMNTEAFF

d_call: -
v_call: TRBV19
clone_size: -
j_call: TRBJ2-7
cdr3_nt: TGTGCCAGTAGTTTCAGCAGAAATCCCGGAAACGAGCAGTACTTC
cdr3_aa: CASSFSRNPGNEQYF

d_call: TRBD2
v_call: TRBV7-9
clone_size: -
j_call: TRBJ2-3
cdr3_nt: TGTGCCAGCAGCCCCTGGGTGAGCGGGAGGGCCTCTAGCACAGATACGCAGTATTTT
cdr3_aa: CASSPWVSGRASSTDTQYF

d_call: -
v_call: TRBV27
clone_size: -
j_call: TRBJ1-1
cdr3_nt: TGTGCCAGCAGTCTATATGCGGGGGGAGAGCTGAACACTGAAGCTTTCTTT
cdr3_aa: CASSLYAGGELNTEAFF

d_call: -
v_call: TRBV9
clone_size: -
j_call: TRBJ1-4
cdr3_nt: TGTGCCAGCAGCGCAAACGGGGGTTCAACTAATGAAAAACTGTTTTTT
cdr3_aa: CASSANGGSTNEKLFF

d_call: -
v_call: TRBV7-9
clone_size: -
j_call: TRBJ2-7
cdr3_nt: TGTGCCAGCAGCTTAGGTGTAGAAGACGAGCAGTACTTC
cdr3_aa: CASSLGVEDEQYF

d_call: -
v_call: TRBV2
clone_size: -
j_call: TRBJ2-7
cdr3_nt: TGTGCCACGAGGGCGCCGGGAAATACCTACGAGCAGTACTTC
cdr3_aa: CATRAPGNTYEQYF

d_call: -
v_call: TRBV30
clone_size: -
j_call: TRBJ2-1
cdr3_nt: TGTGCCTGGACCCATGAGGCAGGGAGCTCCTACAATGAGCAGTTCTTC
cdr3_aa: CAWTHEAGSSYNEQFF

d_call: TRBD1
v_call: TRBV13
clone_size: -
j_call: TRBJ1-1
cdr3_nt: TGTGCCAGCAGCTCCTCCGGGACTCCGAGGGGGCACACTGAAGCTTTCTTT
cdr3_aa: CASSSSGTPRGHTEAFF

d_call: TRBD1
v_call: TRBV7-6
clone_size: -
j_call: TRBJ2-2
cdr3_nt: TGTGCCAGCAGCTTAGCAGGACAGGCGTACACCGGGGAGCTGTTTTTT
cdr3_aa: CASSLAGQAYTGELFF

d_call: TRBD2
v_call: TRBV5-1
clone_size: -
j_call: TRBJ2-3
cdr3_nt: TGCGCCAGCCAGAGCGGGAGCTCCACAGATACGCAGTATTTT
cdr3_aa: CASQSGSSTDTQYF

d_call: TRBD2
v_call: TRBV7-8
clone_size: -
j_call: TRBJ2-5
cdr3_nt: TGTGCCAGCAGCTCTTTCTGGGGCGGGAGTCAAGAAGAGACCCAGTACTTC
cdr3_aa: CASSSFWGGSQEETQYF

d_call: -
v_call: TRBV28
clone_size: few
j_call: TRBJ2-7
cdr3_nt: TGTGCCAGCAGTTTTTGGGGGTACGAGCAGTACTTC
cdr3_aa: CASSFWGYEQYF

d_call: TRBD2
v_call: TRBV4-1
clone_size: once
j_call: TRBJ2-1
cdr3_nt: TGCGCCAGCAGCCAAGCAGCGGGAGGGCCCTATGAGCAGTTCTTC
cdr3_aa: CASSQAAGGPYEQFF

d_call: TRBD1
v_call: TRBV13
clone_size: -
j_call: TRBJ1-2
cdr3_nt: TGTGCCAGCAGCACCCCCGGGGACAGGGGTAGCGGCTACACCTTC
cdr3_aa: CASSTPGDRGSGYTF

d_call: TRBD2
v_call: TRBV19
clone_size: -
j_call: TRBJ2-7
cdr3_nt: TGTGCCAGTAGTCTAGGGACTAGCGGGGCGTACGAGCAGTACTTC
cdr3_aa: CASSLGTSGAYEQYF

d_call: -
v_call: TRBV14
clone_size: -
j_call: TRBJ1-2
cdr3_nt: TGTGCCAGCGCAGGGTGGCGAGGGAACTATGGCTACACCTTC
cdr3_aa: CASAGWRGNYGYTF

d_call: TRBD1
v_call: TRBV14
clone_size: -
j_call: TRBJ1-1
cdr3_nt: TGTGCCAGCAGCCAAGTAAACAGGGGTGCTGAAGCTTTCTTT
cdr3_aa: CASSQVNRGAEAFF

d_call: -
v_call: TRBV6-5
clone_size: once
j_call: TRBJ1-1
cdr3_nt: TGTGCCAGCAGTTACTCGGTGGAAATGCCTGAAGCTTTCTTT
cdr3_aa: CASSYSVEMPEAFF

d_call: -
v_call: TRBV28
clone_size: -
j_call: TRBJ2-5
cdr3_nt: TGTGCCAGCAGTTTAGGAGCGGAATCTCAAGAGACCCAGTACTTC
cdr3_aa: CASSLGAESQETQYF

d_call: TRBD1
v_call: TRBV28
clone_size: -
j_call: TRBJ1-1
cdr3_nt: TGTGCCAGCAGTTTTGAGGGACAGGGGGCAGGGAAAGCTTTCTTT
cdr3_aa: CASSFEGQGAGKAFF

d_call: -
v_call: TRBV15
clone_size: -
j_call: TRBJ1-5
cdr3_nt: TGTGCCACCAGCAGAGATGCAGGCAATCAGCCCCAGCATTTT
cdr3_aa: CATSRDAGNQPQHF

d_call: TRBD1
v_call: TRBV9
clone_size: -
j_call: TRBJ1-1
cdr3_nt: TGTGCCAGCAGCCCAAGGACGGCCAGGGGGAGGACTGAAGCTTTCTTT
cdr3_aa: CASSPRTARGRTEAFF

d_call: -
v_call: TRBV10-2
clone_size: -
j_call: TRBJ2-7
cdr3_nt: TGCGCCAGCAGGGGACACAGATCCTACGAGCAGTACTTC
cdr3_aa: CASRGHRSYEQYF

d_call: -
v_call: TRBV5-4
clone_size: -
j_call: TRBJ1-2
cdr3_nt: TGTGCCAGCAGCTTCGGCGCTAACTATGGCTACACCTTC
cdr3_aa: CASSFGANYGYTF

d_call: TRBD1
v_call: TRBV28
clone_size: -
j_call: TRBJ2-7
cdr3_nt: TGTGCCAGCAGTCCAGACAGGGAGTCCTACGAGCAGTACTTC
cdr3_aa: CASSPDRESYEQYF

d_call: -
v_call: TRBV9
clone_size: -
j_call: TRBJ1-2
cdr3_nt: TGTGCCAGCAGCGCGCCCGGAGAAGGGGGCTACACCTTC
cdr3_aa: CASSAPGEGGYTF

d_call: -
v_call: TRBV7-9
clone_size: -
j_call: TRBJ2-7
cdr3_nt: TGTGCCAGCAGCTCTGAGGAGGGGGGCTCCTACGAGCAGTACTTC
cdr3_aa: CASSSEEGGSYEQYF

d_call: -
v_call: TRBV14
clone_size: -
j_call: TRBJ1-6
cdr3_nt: TGTGCCAGCAGCCTTATGCCTCCCTCCTATAATTCACCCCTCCACTTT
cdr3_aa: CASSLMPPSYNSPLHF

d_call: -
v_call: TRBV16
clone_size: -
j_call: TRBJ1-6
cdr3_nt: TGTGCCAGCAGCCAATCGATCCATTCACCCCTCCACTTT
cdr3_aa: CASSQSIHSPLHF

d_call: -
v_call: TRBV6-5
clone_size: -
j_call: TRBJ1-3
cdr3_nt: TGTGCCAGCAGTTACTCTGGAGAGGGAAACACCATATATTTT
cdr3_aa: CASSYSGEGNTIYF

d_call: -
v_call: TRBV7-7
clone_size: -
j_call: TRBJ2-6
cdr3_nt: TGTGCTAGCAGCCTAGCACAGGGAGGGGCCCCTGGGGCCAACGTCCTGACTTTC
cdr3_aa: CASSLAQGGAPGANVLTF

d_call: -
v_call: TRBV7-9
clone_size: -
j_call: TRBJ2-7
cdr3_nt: TGTGCCAGCAGCCCACCAGGACTCTCCTACGAGCAGTACTTC
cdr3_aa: CASSPPGLSYEQYF

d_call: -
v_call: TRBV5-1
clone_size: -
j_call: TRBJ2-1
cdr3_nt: TGCGCCAGCAGCTTAGAGGAAGGCCACCTTCGAAATGAGCAGTTCTTC
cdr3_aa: CASSLEEGHLRNEQFF

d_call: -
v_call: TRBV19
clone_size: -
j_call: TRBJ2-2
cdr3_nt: TGTGCCAGTAGTATCCCCCAGGGGTTGAACACCGGGGAGCTGTTTTTT
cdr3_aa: CASSIPQGLNTGELFF

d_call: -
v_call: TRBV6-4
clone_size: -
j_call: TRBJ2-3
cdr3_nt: TGTGCCAGCAGTGACGCCAGGGGTGCAGATACGCAGTATTTT
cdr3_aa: CASSDARGADTQYF

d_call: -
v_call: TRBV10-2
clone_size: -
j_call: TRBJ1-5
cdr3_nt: TGCGCCAGCGGTGACGGATTTAGCAATCAGCCCCAGCATTTT
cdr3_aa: CASGDGFSNQPQHF

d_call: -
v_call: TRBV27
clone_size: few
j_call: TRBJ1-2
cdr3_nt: TGTGCCAGCAGCCCCGGGACCAGGGGTGGCTACACCTTC
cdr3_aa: CASSPGTRGGYTF

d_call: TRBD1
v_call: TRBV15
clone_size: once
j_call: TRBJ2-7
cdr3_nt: TGTGCCACCAGCGGGGGAAGACAGGGATCCTACGAGCAGTACTTC
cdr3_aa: CATSGGRQGSYEQYF

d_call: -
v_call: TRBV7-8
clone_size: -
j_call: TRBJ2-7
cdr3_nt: TGTGCCAGCAGTCTAAACGGGAATTCCTACGAGCAGTACTTC
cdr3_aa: CASSLNGNSYEQYF

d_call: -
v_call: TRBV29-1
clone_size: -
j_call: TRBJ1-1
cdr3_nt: TGCAGCGCTATGGGACATCTGAACACTGAAGCTTTCTTT
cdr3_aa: CSAMGHLNTEAFF

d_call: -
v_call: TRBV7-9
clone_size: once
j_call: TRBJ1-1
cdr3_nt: TGTGCCAGCAGCTTGGACCCGAACACTGAAGCTTTCTTT
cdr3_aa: CASSLDPNTEAFF

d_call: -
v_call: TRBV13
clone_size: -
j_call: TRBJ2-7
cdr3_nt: TGTGCCAGCAGCTTACGACTGCACTACGAGCAGTACTTC
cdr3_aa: CASSLRLHYEQYF

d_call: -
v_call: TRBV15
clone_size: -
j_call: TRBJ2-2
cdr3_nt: TGTGCCACCAGCCTGGCCGGGGAGCTGTTTTTT
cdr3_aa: CATSLAGELFF

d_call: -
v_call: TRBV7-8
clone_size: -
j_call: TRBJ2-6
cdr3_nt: TGTGCCAGCAGCTTCCCCGACGCTTATAGCTCTGGGGCCAACGTCCTGACTTTC
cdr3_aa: CASSFPDAYSSGANVLTF

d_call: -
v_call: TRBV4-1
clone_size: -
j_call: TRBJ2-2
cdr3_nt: TGCGCCAGCAGCCTCGTTCCCGGGGAGCTGTTTTTT
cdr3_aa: CASSLVPGELFF

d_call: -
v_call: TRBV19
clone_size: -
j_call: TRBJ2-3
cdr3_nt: TGTGCCAGTAGTATATCGGCAGGTGTACCGGATACGCAGTATTTT
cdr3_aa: CASSISAGVPDTQYF

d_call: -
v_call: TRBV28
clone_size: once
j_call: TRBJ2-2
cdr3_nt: TGTGCCAGCATACCAAGGACAGTCCCCGGGGAGCTGTTTTTT
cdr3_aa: CASIPRTVPGELFF

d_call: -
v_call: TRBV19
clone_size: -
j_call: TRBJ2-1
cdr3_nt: TGTGCCAGTAGTATGTCAGCGGGCTTATACAATGAGCAGTTCTTC
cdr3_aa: CASSMSAGLYNEQFF

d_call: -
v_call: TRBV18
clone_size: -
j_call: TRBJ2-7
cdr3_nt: TGTGCCAGCTCACCACGGGGCACGGAGGCTACCTACGAGCAGTACTTC
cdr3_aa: CASSPRGTEATYEQYF

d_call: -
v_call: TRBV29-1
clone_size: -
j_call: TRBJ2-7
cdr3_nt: TGCAGCGTTGGGACCGTGAGCTCCTACGAGCAGTACTTC
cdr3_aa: CSVGTVSSYEQYF

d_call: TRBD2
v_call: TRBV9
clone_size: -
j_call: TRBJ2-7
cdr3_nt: TGTGCCAGCACCCAAGCGGGACGGGACTCCGAGCAGTACTTC
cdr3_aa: CASTQAGRDSEQYF

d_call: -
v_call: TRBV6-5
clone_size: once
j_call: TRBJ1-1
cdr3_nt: TGTGCCAGCAGTTACAGTTCACGCGGTATCAACACTGAAGCTTTCTTT
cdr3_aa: CASSYSSRGINTEAFF

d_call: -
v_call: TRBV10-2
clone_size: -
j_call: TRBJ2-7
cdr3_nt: TGCGCCAGCAGTCCGGGGGACTCCTGGGAGGACGAGCAGTACTTC
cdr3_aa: CASSPGDSWEDEQYF

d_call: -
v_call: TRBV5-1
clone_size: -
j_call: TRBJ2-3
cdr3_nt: TGCGCCAGCAGCTTTGAGGCAAAGAAGGCAGATACGCAGTATTTT
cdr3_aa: CASSFEAKKADTQYF

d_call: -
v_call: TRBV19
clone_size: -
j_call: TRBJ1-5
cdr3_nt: TGTGCCAGTAGTCTTCGGACGGATAGCAATCAGCCCCAGCATTTT
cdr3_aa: CASSLRTDSNQPQHF

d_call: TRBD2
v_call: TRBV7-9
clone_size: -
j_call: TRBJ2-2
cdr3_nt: TGTGCCAGCAGCTTAGGCGGGAGGGCCGGGGAGCTGTTTTTT
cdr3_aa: CASSLGGRAGELFF

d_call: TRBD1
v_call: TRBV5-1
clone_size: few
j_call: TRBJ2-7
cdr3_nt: TGCGCCAGCAGCACCGGGACAGGGCCCTACGAGCAGTACTTC
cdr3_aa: CASSTGTGPYEQYF

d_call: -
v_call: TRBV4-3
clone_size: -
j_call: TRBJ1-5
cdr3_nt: TGCGCCAGCAGCCGAGCAGCGGACAATCAGCCCCAGCATTTT
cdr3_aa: CASSRAADNQPQHF

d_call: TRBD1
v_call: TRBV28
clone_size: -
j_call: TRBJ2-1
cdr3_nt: TGTGCCAGCAGTGGGGGACAGGGTTCCTACAATGAGCAGTTCTTC
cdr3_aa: CASSGGQGSYNEQFF